The clone carrying this TCR beta chain was seen ten or more times. Its antigen is unidentified. The data were taken from a study of Graves' ophthalmopathy and Graves' hyperthyroidism. Patients in the hyperthyroidism group, adults aged 18 to 65, were newly diagnosed, under 2 months' duration. Orbital computed tomography and thyroid ultrasound, along with TRAb, serum thyroxine and clinical symptoms, underpinned diagnosis. This CDR3 spans 14 amino acids. V was pared by 3 bases and J by 4 bases, with 0 bases of the junction left unmatched. Germline CDR1 KGHDR, CDR2 SFDVKD. Study-level results: Detection in blood was also observed for most expanded thyroid clonotypes above 0.001 frequency.

The sequenced template was RNA, covering the TCR beta CDR3 region. The library came from an HTBI-primed first-round RT-PCR and a second-round multiplex PCR. TCRdb fed the multiplex PCR reads into MiXCR, producing one record per CDR3 protein. The sample records a few hundred thousand distinct CDR3 sequences, under 45% being singletons. Material for sequencing was peripheral blood or thyroid tissue (not recorded which). The V and J genes are TRBV24-1 and TRBJ2-5; 11 bases agree with TRBD1. This receptor was identified in an adult man with Graves' hyperthyroidism. CDR3 sequence (DNA): TGTGCCACCAGTGATGGGACAGGGGGAGAGACCCAGTACTTC. This gives the protein CATSDGTGGETQYF.